Shown below are 9 T cell receptor beta chains from a single sample sequenced in a study of CD8 T cells in ankylosing spondylitis. TCRdb recomputed calls from the 5' RACE reads with MiXCR, one row per CDR3 protein. The sample records 200,000 or so distinct CDR3 sequences, approximately 13% being singletons. Sequenced input: blood, either unsorted or a sorted T cell fraction (not recorded which). The receptors originated from a female donor with ankylosing spondylitis or in good health (not recorded which).

This clonotype was seen many times. The chain combines TRBV7-2 with TRBJ2-7, with D maybe TRBD2 (6 bases). Per germline, CDR1 SGHTA and CDR2 FQGNSA. The CDR3 covers 14 residues. V was clipped by 5 bases and J by 3 bases, with 14 bases between them. DNA of the CDR3: TGTGCCAGCAGCATCCCGGGACTCCTCTACGAGCAGTACTTC. It encodes CASSIPGLLYEQYF.

This clonotype was seen ten or more times. V gene TRBV20-1 combines with J gene TRBJ1-1; a weak D match, TRBD1 (6 bases). V was pared by 4 bases and J by 0 bases, with 12 bases between. This CDR3 is 14 amino acids long. The V gene's germline CDR1 is DFQATT and CDR2 SNEGSKA (reference sequence). The CDR3 is CSATGQLMNTEAFF. The CDR3 nucleotides are TGCAGTGCTACAGGACAGCTCATGAACACTGAAGCTTTCTTT.

Points on this clonotype: Being one base from a much bigger clone, this may be a read error. The final CDR3 position lacks the conserved phenylalanine or tryptophan, pointing to a likely read error. The chain couples TRBV18 to TRBJ1-6, with TRBD1 identical over 8 bases. The length of the CDR3 is 15 residues. Germline V gives CDR1 KGHSH, CDR2 LQKENI. Unmatched junction bases numbered 4, after V lost 2 bases and J lost 7 bases. The CDR3, as DNA: TGTGCCAGCTCACCAATCGGACAGGGAAATTCACCCCTCCACCTT. Residues: CASSPIGQGNSPLHL.

The V gene is TRBV15, the J gene TRBJ1-2; 7 nucleotides align to TRBD1. The V and J ends lost 0 bases and 6 bases, in that order; junction bases with no gene match: 10. Per germline, CDR1 LNHNV and CDR2 YYDKDF (reference sequence). The CDR3 has 16 amino acids. This chain's CDR3 is CATSRDPNGQANGYTF. The CDR3 coding sequence is TGTGCCACCAGCAGAGACCCGAACGGACAGGCGAATGGCTACACCTTC.

The chain carries TRBV6-2 or TRBV6-3 and TRBJ2-1; 7 nucleotides match TRBD2. CDR3 size: 16 residues. J gave up 2 bases and V 5 bases, and 9 bases lay outside the gene matches. Looked up from germline, CDR1 is MNHEY and CDR2 is SVGEGT. The CDR3 here is CASSPLGGSPYNEQFF. CDR3 coding DNA: TGTGCCAGCAGTCCGTTGGGCGGGAGTCCCTACAATGAGCAGTTCTTC.

The chain is built from TRBV6-2 or TRBV6-3 and TRBJ2-3; 12 bases are a match to TRBD2. Germline CDR1 reads MNHEY; CDR2 reads SVGEGT. The junction had 15 bases not matched to a gene; V was cut back by 11 bases and J by 0 bases. The CDR3 spans 18 residues. The CDR3 loop reads CAVYEGTSGLISTDTQYF. The CDR3 bases are TGTGCCGTCTACGAAGGGACTAGCGGGCTTATCAGCACAGATACGCAGTATTTT.

This clonotype was seen more than once but under ten times. This chain links TRBV7-8 with TRBJ2-1; D is unresolved. Germline assignment: CDR1 SGHVS and CDR2 FQNEAQ. Trimming took 5 bases from V and 8 from J, leaving 7 bases between them. The CDR3 has 11 amino acids. The CDR3 DNA reads TGTGCCAGCAGCCAAAAACATGAGCAGTTCTTC. Residues: CASSQKHEQFF.

In this sample, this clonotype turned up a few times. The chain uses TRBV6-2 or TRBV6-3 and TRBJ2-7; 11 bases match TRBD2. This CDR3 comprises 16 residues. The V segment lost 2 bases and the J segment 2 bases; nucleotides outside the gene matches: 5. CDR1 and CDR2 from the germline V gene are MNHEY and SVGEGT. CDR3 sequence: CASSYGGTSGAYEQYF. The DNA of the CDR3 is TGTGCCAGCAGTTACGGAGGGACTAGCGGAGCCTACGAGCAGTACTTC.

At least ten counts were recorded for this clonotype. The V gene is TRBV29-1, the J gene TRBJ1-2; D is uncertain. Per the germline V gene, CDR1 is SQVTM and CDR2 is ANQGSEA. With 4 bases removed from V and 8 bases from J, the gap between germline ends came to 14 bases. This CDR3 spans 12 amino acids. CDR3 amino acids: CSVVVAVPGYTF. Written as DNA, the CDR3 is TGCAGCGTTGTAGTGGCAGTCCCCGGCTACACCTTC.